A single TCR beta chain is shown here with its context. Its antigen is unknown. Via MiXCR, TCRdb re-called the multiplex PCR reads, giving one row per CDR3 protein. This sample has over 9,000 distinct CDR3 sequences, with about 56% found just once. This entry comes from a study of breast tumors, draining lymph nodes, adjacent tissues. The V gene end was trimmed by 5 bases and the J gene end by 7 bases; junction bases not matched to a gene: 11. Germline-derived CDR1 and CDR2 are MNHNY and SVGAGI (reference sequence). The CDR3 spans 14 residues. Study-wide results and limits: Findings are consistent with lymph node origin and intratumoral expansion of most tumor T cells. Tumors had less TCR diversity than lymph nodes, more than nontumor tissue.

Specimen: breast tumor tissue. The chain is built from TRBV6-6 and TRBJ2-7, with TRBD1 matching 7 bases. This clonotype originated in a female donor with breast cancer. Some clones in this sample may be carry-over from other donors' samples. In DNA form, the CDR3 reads TGTGCCAGCAGTCCCACAGGGGCGGGCCTGGAGCAGTACTTC. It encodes CASSPTGAGLEQYF.